These 20 T cell receptor beta chains share one sample of origin, sequenced in a study of immune heterogeneity within non-small cell lung tumors. For each sample, template was around 600 ng of bulk tumor genomic DNA. Biopsy collection occurred during surgery, with several far-apart biopsies per primary tumor. The patients were newly diagnosed with non-small cell lung cancer, had not been treated, and had curative surgery. Multiplex PCR (32 V and 13 J primers) was used to amplify the TCR beta CDR3. TCRdb re-derived calls from the multiplex PCR reads in MiXCR, one entry per CDR3 protein. The table records under 13,000 distinct CDR3 sequences, almost 30% of them present only once. Source material: lung tumor tissue. These TCRs come from a woman in her fifties or sixties with non-small cell lung cancer.

At least ten counts were recorded for this clonotype. This rearrangement joins TRBV12-3 or TRBV12-4 to TRBJ2-5; 11 positions match TRBD2. The CDR3 is made up of 16 amino acids. Trimming cost V 0 bases and J 4 bases; bases outside gene matches: 4. Here the CDR3 reads CASSLALTSGGETQYF. CDR3 DNA sequence: TGTGCCAGCAGTTTAGCGCTCACTAGCGGGGGAGAGACCCAGTACTTC.

In this sample, this clonotype turned up a few times. CDR3 sequence reads: CASSPLWTSGGNTDTQYF. The CDR3, as DNA: TGTGCCAGCAGCCCCCTCTGGACTAGCGGGGGCAACACAGATACGCAGTATTTT. This sequence joins TRBV3-1 and TRBJ2-3; 13 bases match TRBD2. Trimming took 4 bases from V and 2 from J; bases not matched to a gene: 9. The CDR3 extends over 18 amino acids. CDR1 is LGHDT and CDR2 is YNNKEL in the germline V gene (reference sequence).

The chain combines TRBV6-5 with TRBJ2-5; D not resolved. The germline gives CDR1 MNHEY, CDR2 SVGAGI. Trimming shortened V by 2 bases and J by 5 bases, and 6 bases separated the two germline ends. The CDR3 extends over 12 amino acids. The CDR3 is CASSYVAETQYF. Written as DNA, the CDR3 is TGTGCCAGCAGTTACGTGGCGGAGACCCAGTACTTC.

The genes are TRBV6-1 and TRBJ2-2, with D perhaps given as TRBD1 or TRBD2 (5 bases each). Per germline, CDR1 MNHNS and CDR2 SASEGT. The CDR3 has 15 residues. V lost 11 bases and J lost 1, with 17 bases in between. The CDR3 sequence is CAGAWDVENTGELFF. For the CDR3, the DNA is TGTGCCGGGGCTTGGGACGTAGAGAACACCGGGGAGCTGTTTTTT.

This rearrangement joins TRBV10-3 to TRBJ2-5; D may correspond to TRBD1 or TRBD2 (6 bases each). The germline gives CDR1 ENHRY, CDR2 SYGVKD. The CDR3 covers 14 residues. V was shortened by 3 bases and J by 2 bases, with 10 bases between the two germline ends. The CDR3: CAISDRGPQETQYF. The CDR3 DNA sequence: TGTGCCATCAGTGATCGGGGGCCTCAAGAGACCCAGTACTTC.

In its sample, this clonotype is medium-sized. The chain has TRBV11-3 and TRBJ2-7; the D gene is possibly TRBD1 (5 bases). The CDR3 has 14 residues. Germline values: CDR1 SGHNT, CDR2 YENEEA. Trimming took 3 bases from V and 4 from J, leaving 13 bases between them. CDR3 sequence: CASSFGAKTYEQYF. CDR3 DNA sequence: TGTGCCAGCAGCTTTGGGGCGAAGACTTACGAGCAGTACTTC.

The V gene is TRBV2, the J gene TRBJ2-4, with D tentatively TRBD1 or TRBD2 (5 bases each). CDR1 is SNHLY and CDR2 is FYNNEI in the germline V gene. The CDR3 is made up of 14 amino acids. V lost 1 base, J lost 9 bases, and 13 bases lay in between. Written as DNA, the CDR3 is TGTGCCAGCAGTGAAGGTTCAGGGACCAGCATTCAGTACTTC. Residues: CASSEGSGTSIQYF.

This clonotype was observed many times. V usage is TRBV5-8 and J usage is TRBJ1-1; possibly TRBD1 for D (5 bases). Germline-derived CDR1 and CDR2 are SGHTS and YDEGEE. V was clipped by 0 bases and J by 6 bases, with 12 bases between them. There are 14 residues in the CDR3. The CDR3 DNA sequence: TGTGCCAGCAGCTTGGTGGGGGTCGTCCCTGAAGCTTTCTTT. Protein sequence: CASSLVGVVPEAFF.

This clonotype was recorded a few times. The conserved phenylalanine or tryptophan normally closing the CDR3 is absent here, so this likely arose from a read error. The V gene is TRBV7-8, the J gene TRBJ2-6, with D unclear. The V end was cut by 5 bases, the J end by 0 bases, with 11 bases between. This CDR3 is built from 16 residues. Germline CDR1 and CDR2: SGHVS and FQNEAQ. The CDR3: CASSLFGYSGANVLTL. DNA for the CDR3: TGTGCCAGCAGCCTCTTCGGATACTCTGGGGCCAACGTCCTGACTCTC.

This clonotype was seen repeatedly, ten times or more. The V gene is TRBV18, the J gene TRBJ1-5; a weak D match, TRBD1 (5 bases). Trimming stripped 0 bases from V and 10 bases from J, with 7 bases between. The CDR3 loop spans 12 amino acids. Per germline, CDR1 KGHSH and CDR2 LQKENI. CDR3 amino acids: CASSPPGAPQHF. The CDR3 DNA is TGTGCCAGCTCACCACCAGGGGCTCCCCAGCATTTT.

This clonotype has ten or more counts. The gene calls are TRBV6-1 and TRBJ1-2; no clear D. CDR1 and CDR2 (germline): MNHNS, SASEGT. Trimming removed 6 bases at V and 8 bases at J, with 19 bases between. CDR3 length: 14 residues. CDR3 region: CASRPPGRVRGYTF. Here the CDR3 DNA reads TGTGCCAGCAGGCCACCCGGGCGGGTCCGGGGCTACACCTTC.

The chain has TRBV20-1 and TRBJ2-1, with 7 bases that match TRBD2. The V and J ends lost 0 bases and 7 bases, in that order; junction bases with no gene match: 15. Germline V lookup: CDR1 DFQATT, CDR2 SNEGSKA (reference sequence). CDR3 length: 17 amino acids. In DNA form, the CDR3 reads TGCAGTGCTAGAGATCTCAGACGCGGGAGTATAGAGAATGAGCAGTTCTTC. Translation: CSARDLRRGSIENEQFF.

Comments on this clonotype: This sequence may be a read error, since a much larger clone differs from it by one base. This chain joins TRBV7-2 and TRBJ2-5; D remains ambiguous. V was pared by 3 bases and J by 3 bases, with 17 bases between. Germline V lookup: CDR1 SGHTA, CDR2 FQGNSA. The CDR3 length is 16 residues. For the CDR3, the DNA is TGTGCCAGCAGCTTTTTTGGCCTGGACGGAGAAGAGACCCAGTACTTC. It translates to CASSFFGLDGEETQYF.

The chain uses TRBV7-6 and TRBJ2-5; D not certain. Germline CDR1 and CDR2: SGHVS and FNYEAQ. This CDR3 has 12 amino acids. The V end lost 3 bases, the J end lost 5 bases, and 7 bases lay between the germline ends. The CDR3 coding sequence is TGTGCCAGCAGCTTGGTTGGGGAGACCCAGTACTTC. It specifies CASSLVGETQYF.

This clonotype was seen only a few times. The chain links TRBV5-1 to TRBJ1-4, with 8 nucleotides matching TRBD1. Trimming cost V 1 base and J 7 bases; bases outside gene matches: 6. Germline-derived CDR1 and CDR2 are SGHRS and YFSETQ. CDR3 length equals 15 residues. CDR3 in DNA: TGCGCCAGCAGCTTGAGCCCACAGGGGGGTGAAAAACTGTTTTTT. The encoded protein is CASSLSPQGGEKLFF.

This clonotype is judged medium-sized. This rearrangement joins TRBV20-1 to TRBJ2-7, with 8 bases identical to TRBD2. Per germline, CDR1 DFQATT and CDR2 SNEGSKA (reference sequence). CDR3 size: 14 residues. V lost 5 bases to trimming and J lost 2 bases; unmatched junction nucleotides: 8. This CDR3 reads CSAVRLAGPYEQYF. The CDR3 bases are TGCAGTGCTGTCCGGCTAGCGGGTCCCTACGAGCAGTACTTC.

The sample holds many counts of this clonotype. V gene TRBV6-1 combines with J gene TRBJ1-4; D is possibly TRBD1 (6 bases). The CDR3 totals 15 residues. V lost 6 bases and J lost 4, with 15 bases in between. From germline, CDR1 is MNHNS and CDR2 SASEGT. CDR3 residues: CASSPQRGYNEKLFF. The CDR3 DNA sequence: TGTGCCAGCAGCCCACAGAGGGGGTATAATGAAAAACTGTTTTTT.

In the case of this clonotype: A read error is possible here, since a much larger clone lies one base away. V is TRBV19 and J is TRBJ2-7, with 7 nucleotides matching TRBD2. The CDR3 has 15 residues. The germline V gene encodes CDR1 LNHDA and CDR2 SQIVND (reference sequence). CDR3 sequence (DNA): TGTGCCAGTAGTATGGGAGGGGCGCCCCCCTACCAGCAGTACTTC. Amino acids: CASSMGGAPPYQQYF.

The chain uses TRBV3-1 and TRBJ2-1, with D perhaps matching TRBD2 (5 bases). Deletions cut 0 bases from V and 7 bases from J, with 10 bases between. The CDR3 totals 14 residues. Germline values: CDR1 LGHDT, CDR2 YNNKEL (reference sequence). The CDR3 sequence is CASSQDLERNEQFF. Here the CDR3 DNA reads TGTGCCAGCAGCCAAGATTTAGAGCGGAATGAGCAGTTCTTC.

This clonotype came up a few times. The CDR3 coding sequence is TGTGCCAGCAGCCGGGTGGGGGGGTTGGCAGATACGCAGTATTTT. This sequence encodes CASSRVGGLADTQYF. The V gene is TRBV4-2, the J gene TRBJ2-3; 7 positions match TRBD2. With V trimmed by 4 bases and J by 4 bases, 8 bases remained unmatched. CDR1 is LGHNA, CDR2 YNFKEQ, per germline. This CDR3 has 15 amino acids.